This record concerns one T cell receptor (beta chain) sequence. Its matching antigen is unknown. The CDR3 has 12 residues. Germline V gene lookup returns CDR1 MDHEN and CDR2 SYDVKM. The V and J ends lost 6 bases and 4 bases respectively, with 10 bases between them. This specimen comes from a study of cytomegalovirus exposure and HLA in healthy donors. Study summary: Within an early data release were about 80 million unique TCRs drawn from HLA-typed donors. Study-wide points: An apparent linkage of common viral pathogens to several of the most significant clusters emerged in a later analysis.

PCR amplification relied on 60 Vbeta primers (plus 13 Jbeta primers). Repertoires were generated with immunoSEQ multiplex PCR, while TCRdb's copy carries only in-frame clones and drops some. This table holds 35,000 to 45,000 clones. This TCR was recovered from a human donor in good health. The chain has TRBV28 and TRBJ2-7; TRBD1 might be the D (6 bases). Sample: PBMCs. The CDR3 here is CASRTGQYEQYF. Written as DNA, the CDR3 is TGTGCCAGCAGGACTGGACAGTACGAGCAGTACTTC.